The sequence of this T cell receptor beta chain was determined in a study of T-cell reconstitution after alpha-beta-depleted transplantation in children. Study-wide results and caveats: Two months or so post-transplant, alpha-beta T cells reportedly derived from several hundred expanded graft clones. Counts and diversity of T cells one year after transplant came mostly from newly produced T cells. Surviving recipient T cells and intrathymic progenitors accounted for some patients' high TCRbeta diversity at day 60.

A library of TCRbeta sequences, prepared with unique molecular identifiers, was generated. One entry per CDR3 protein results from TCRdb running MiXCR on the PCR reads. The table lists fewer than 500,000 distinct CDR3 sequences, around 46% of them singletons. Many counts were recorded for this clonotype. What it binds is not known. The sample consisted of PBMCs, taken before TCRalphabeta/CD19-depleted stem cell transplant. The receptor was derived from a girl aged 2-9 years with aplastic anemia, due to receive a stem cell transplant.

The CDR3 DNA reads as TGTGCCAGCAGTCCTACAGGGCCCACTGAAGCTTTCTTT. It yields the protein CASSPTGPTEAFF. V gene TRBV12-3 or TRBV12-4 combines with J gene TRBJ1-1, with D perhaps matching TRBD1 (6 bases). Trimming left V 5 bases short and J 4 bases short, with 11 bases between. The CDR3 runs to 13 residues.